The 27 T cell receptor beta chains given below trace back to one sample, sequenced in a study of T cells after yellow fever vaccination. TCRdb reprocessed the 5' RACE reads via MiXCR and lists one record per CDR3 protein. This table holds 300,000 to 400,000 distinct CDR3 sequences, 4% found once. Sequenced material: PBMCs, taken 5 days after the yellow fever booster vaccination. These receptors were collected from a man aged 18 to 30 who received the YFV17D yellow fever vaccine.

A few counts support this clonotype. The CDR3 loop reads CASTTDRLNSPLHF. The CDR3 DNA sequence: TGTGCCAGCACCACGGACAGGCTGAATTCACCCCTCCACTTT. V and J are TRBV7-9 and TRBJ1-6; 7 nucleotides match TRBD1. J gave up 7 bases and V 7 bases, and 7 bases lay outside the gene matches. The CDR3 extends over 14 amino acids. Germline CDR1 is SEHNR and CDR2 is FQNEAQ (reference sequence).

The rearrangement links TRBV6-6 to TRBJ2-1, with D perhaps matching TRBD2 (6 bases). Germline values: CDR1 MNHNY, CDR2 SVGAGI (reference sequence). This CDR3 comprises 15 residues. V gave up 2 bases and J gave up 7 bases, with 15 bases separating them. CDR3 residues: CASSYGGTQYNEQFF. DNA of the CDR3: TGTGCCAGCAGTTACGGCGGGACCCAGTATAATGAGCAGTTCTTC.

This clonotype occurred many times. This rearrangement joins TRBV4-1 to TRBJ2-5; D call uncertain. CDR3 size: 13 residues. The V and J ends lost 2 bases and 6 bases respectively, with 10 bases between them. Looked up from germline, CDR1 is MGHRA and CDR2 is YSYEKL. CDR3 loop: CASSQLDPKTQYF. CDR3 nucleotides: TGCGCCAGCAGCCAATTGGACCCGAAGACCCAGTACTTC.

The V gene is TRBV6-1, the J gene TRBJ2-1, with D possibly TRBD1 on 5 matching bases. V shed 2 bases and J shed 8 bases, with 7 bases lying between them. CDR1 MNHNS and CDR2 SASEGT come from the germline V gene. The CDR3 loop spans 12 amino acids. The CDR3 DNA reads TGTGCCAGCAGTGAAATCAGGGATGAGCAGTTCTTC. Its protein product is CASSEIRDEQFF.

The chain has TRBV9 and TRBJ2-7, with D unresolved. V was pared by 10 bases and J by 2 bases, with 19 bases between. Germline assignment: CDR1 SGDLS and CDR2 YYNGEE. CDR3 length equals 14 residues. CDR3 DNA sequence: TGTGCCGGCCCTTTCGGGTCCCCTCCCTACGAGCAGTACGTC. Protein: CAGPFGSPPYEQYV.

This rearrangement joins TRBV6-5 to TRBJ2-7; the match to TRBD2 covers 7 bases. The CDR3 runs to 14 residues. V lost 6 bases to trimming and J lost 3 bases; unmatched junction nucleotides: 8. CDR1 is MNHEY, CDR2 SVGAGI, per germline. CDR3 residues: CASSPRGDVYEQYV. CDR3 nucleotides: TGTGCCAGCAGCCCCCGGGGGGACGTCTACGAGCAGTACGTC.

This clonotype appeared many times. V and J are TRBV11-2 and TRBJ2-2; a possible D gene is TRBD1 (7 bases). V lost 5 bases, J lost 3 bases, and 16 bases lay in between. Germline V gene lookup returns CDR1 SGHAT and CDR2 FQNNGV. The CDR3 consists of 16 residues. Here the CDR3 DNA reads TGTGCCAGCAGCCTCAATCCAGGGGGGTACACCGGGGAGCTGTTTTTT. Its translation is CASSLNPGGYTGELFF.

This clonotype was counted only a few times. The rearrangement uses TRBV29-1 and TRBJ2-5; 8 bases align to TRBD2. Germline CDR1 SQVTM, CDR2 ANQGSEA. J gave up 1 base and V 3 bases, and 4 bases lay outside the gene matches. This CDR3 comprises 14 residues. The CDR3 nucleotides are TGCAGCGTTGAGGTAGCGGGGACCCAAGAGACCCAGTACTTC. The encoded protein is CSVEVAGTQETQYF.

There are many counts of this clonotype. The genes are TRBV4-1 and TRBJ2-3; a weak D match, TRBD1 (6 bases). This CDR3 contains 15 residues. The V and J ends lost 6 bases and 2 bases respectively, with 15 bases between them. Germline V lookup: CDR1 MGHRA, CDR2 YSYEKL. The chain's CDR3 is CASSRPGHVTDTQYF. DNA of the CDR3: TGCGCCAGCAGTCGACCGGGACATGTCACAGATACGCAGTATTTT.

The chain carries TRBV5-1 and TRBJ2-3; 8 bases are shared with TRBD2. CDR1 is SGHRS and CDR2 is YFSETQ in the germline V gene. CDR3 length: 14 amino acids. V trimming: 5 bases; J trimming: 0 bases; junction bases outside the gene matches: 2. In DNA, the CDR3 is TGCGCCAGCAGGGTAGCGGGGAGCACAGATACGCAGTATTTT. It yields the protein CASRVAGSTDTQYF.

This clonotype has a count of ten or more. V is TRBV11-2 and J is TRBJ2-7; D is unresolved. Germline CDR1 reads SGHAT; CDR2 reads FQNNGV. V was pared by 1 base and J by 4 bases, with 11 bases between. The CDR3 length is 14 residues. The CDR3 nucleotides are TGTGCCAGCAGCTTAGGTGTCAGGAGATACGAGCAGTACTTC. Protein product: CASSLGVRRYEQYF.

In its sample, this clonotype was seen a few times. The J gene is TRBJ2-1, the V gene TRBV11-1; TRBD2 is a possible D gene (5 bases). From germline, CDR1 is SGHAT and CDR2 FQDESV (reference sequence). Trimming removed 0 bases from V and 7 bases from J, with 16 bases in between. The CDR3 runs 16 residues. CDR3 sequence: CASSLAPAAAVNEQFF. The DNA of the CDR3 is TGTGCCAGCAGCTTAGCGCCAGCGGCGGCTGTAAATGAGCAGTTCTTC.

This clonotype was detected ten times or more. The V call is TRBV29-1, the J call TRBJ2-7, with D possibly TRBD2 on 6 matching bases. The V end lost 6 bases, the J end lost 5 bases, and 20 bases lay between the germline ends. CDR1 is SQVTM and CDR2 is ANQGSEA in the germline V gene. The CDR3 covers 14 residues. CDR3 sequence reads: CSVAGSSKGHEQYF. The CDR3 DNA reads as TGCAGCGTCGCCGGGAGTAGTAAGGGCCACGAGCAGTACTTC.

This clonotype showed up many times. This chain links TRBV7-9 with TRBJ1-2, with D perhaps matching TRBD1 (6 bases). Germline loops: CDR1 SEHNR, CDR2 FQNEAQ (reference sequence). V lost 5 bases and J lost 8, with 21 bases in between. This CDR3 region has 15 residues. CDR3 residues: CASSPPGQTPRGYTF. The CDR3 DNA reads as TGTGCCAGCAGCCCCCCAGGACAGACTCCGCGGGGCTACACCTTC. The full variable domain, in which reference TRBV7-9 and TRBJ1-2 provide the parts outside the CDR3, is DTGVSQNPRHKITKRGQNVTFRCDPISEHNRLYWYRQTLGQGPEFLTYFQNEAQLEKSRLLSDRFSAERPKGSFSTLEIQRTEQGDSAMYLCASSPPGQTPRGYTFGSGTRLTVV.

This clonotype was detected many times. This chain joins TRBV6-6 and TRBJ2-6; no clear D. The CDR3 is made up of 14 amino acids. V shed 6 bases and J shed 0 bases, with 6 bases lying between them. Germline values: CDR1 MNHNY, CDR2 SVGAGI (reference sequence). CDR3 residues: CASRLYSGANVLTF. The CDR3 nucleotides are TGTGCCAGCAGACTGTACTCTGGGGCCAACGTCCTGACTTTC.

This clonotype has just a few counts. This chain links TRBV6-1 with TRBJ2-7, with D perhaps TRBD1 (6 bases). V lost 4 bases, J lost 7 bases, and 17 bases lay in between. This CDR3 contains 14 residues. Germline V gene lookup returns CDR1 MNHNS and CDR2 SASEGT. This CDR3 reads CASSVNRDPSEQYF. The DNA for the CDR3 is TGTGCCAGCAGTGTAAACAGGGACCCTAGTGAGCAGTACTTC.

This clonotype was counted only a few times. The CDR3 sequence is CANDGIYGYTF. The CDR3 coding sequence is TGTGCCAACGACGGAATCTATGGCTACACCTTC. This sequence joins TRBV7-9 and TRBJ1-2; D remains ambiguous. The CDR3 covers 11 residues. Germline loops: CDR1 SEHNR, CDR2 FQNEAQ (reference sequence). V lost 10 bases, J lost 4 bases, and 10 bases lay in between.

DNA for the CDR3: TGTGCCAGCAGCGTTCTAGCGGGGGGGCCCGGTACGCAGTATTTT. It encodes CASSVLAGGPGTQYF. The chain is built from TRBV9 and TRBJ2-3, with 12 bases that match TRBD2. Germline-derived CDR1 and CDR2 are SGDLS and YYNGEE. V was clipped by 2 bases and J by 8 bases; unmatched bases: 6. The CDR3 loop spans 15 amino acids. The whole variable domain, filled in from reference TRBV9 and TRBJ2-3, reads DSGVTQTPKHLITATGQRVTLRCSPRSGDLSVYWYQQSLDQGLQFLIQYYNGEERAKGNILERFSAQQFPDLHSELNLSSLELGDSALYFCASSVLAGGPGTQYFGPGTRLTVL.

This clonotype was observed at least ten times. The chain recombines TRBV7-3 with TRBJ2-3; 12 nucleotides match TRBD2. This CDR3 is built from 16 residues. With V trimmed by 5 bases and J by 7 bases, 10 bases remained unmatched. The germline V gene has CDR1 SGHTA and CDR2 FQGTGA. CDR3 sequence reads: CASSAQATSGGNTQYF. The CDR3 DNA sequence: TGTGCCAGCAGCGCCCAAGCGACTAGCGGGGGTAATACGCAGTATTTT.

This clonotype was picked up a small number of times. The chain recombines TRBV9 with TRBJ2-5, with TRBD1 matching 8 bases. The germline gives CDR1 SGDLS, CDR2 YYNGEE. V lost 0 bases to trimming and J lost 4 bases; unmatched junction nucleotides: 5. This CDR3 is built from 15 residues. CDR3 residues: CASSVGGTGGETQYF. The CDR3 DNA is TGTGCCAGCAGCGTAGGGGGGACAGGTGGAGAGACCCAGTACTTC.

The chain couples TRBV10-3 to TRBJ1-1, with 9 bases aligning to TRBD1. The V gene's germline CDR1 is ENHRY and CDR2 SYGVKD. This CDR3 spans 17 amino acids. The J segment lost 1 base and the V segment lost 3 bases, leaving 9 bases of the junction unmatched. This CDR3 is CAISEYRPGQGNTEAFF. CDR3 sequence (DNA): TGTGCCATCAGTGAATACAGACCGGGACAGGGGAACACTGAAGCTTTCTTT.

The rearrangement joins TRBV11-2 to TRBJ2-4; maybe TRBD1 (7 bases). V was pared by 5 bases and J by 1 base, with 24 bases between. Germline V CDR1 and CDR2: SGHAT, FQNNGV. The CDR3 totals 19 residues. The CDR3 spells CASSPRPPRGELAKNIQYF. For the CDR3, the DNA is TGTGCCAGCAGCCCCCGCCCCCCCAGGGGGGAATTGGCCAAAAACATTCAGTACTTC.

This clonotype was counted a few times. This chain connects TRBV7-6 to TRBJ2-5; D might be TRBD2 (6 bases). Trimming removed 2 bases at V and 5 bases at J, with 12 bases between. The CDR3 is 14 amino acids. Germline CDR1 and CDR2: SGHVS and FNYEAQ. In DNA, the CDR3 is TGTGCCAGCAGCTTAAGAAGCCGGGAGGAGACCCAGTACTTC. Translating it yields CASSLRSREETQYF.

This chain links TRBV27 with TRBJ1-5; D call uncertain. V was cut by 6 bases and J by 0 bases, with 12 bases left in between. Germline CDR1 is MNHEY and CDR2 is SMNVEV (reference sequence). CDR3 length: 15 residues. CDR3 residues: CASSPTTYSNQPQHF. For the CDR3, the DNA is TGTGCCAGCAGCCCTACCACATATAGCAATCAGCCCCAGCATTTT.

This clonotype has only a few counts. V gene TRBV20-1 combines with J gene TRBJ2-3, with 10 bases aligning to TRBD1. Germline CDR1 is DFQATT and CDR2 is SNEGSKA (reference sequence). Trimming took 6 bases from V and 1 from J; bases not matched to a gene: 7. The length of the CDR3 is 15 residues. The CDR3 DNA is TGCAGTGCCAGCCGGGACAGGGGACGCACAGATACGCAGTATTTT. Encoded protein: CSASRDRGRTDTQYF.

The J gene is TRBJ1-2, the V gene TRBV10-3; 8 positions agree with TRBD1. This CDR3 comprises 15 residues. V gave up 8 bases and J gave up 2 bases; unmatched junction bases: 10. CDR1 is ENHRY and CDR2 is SYGVKD in the germline V gene. DNA of the CDR3: TGTGCCATCCCAAGGGACAGGAGCGGGAACTATGGCTACACCTTC. The encoded protein is CAIPRDRSGNYGYTF.

This clonotype has just a few counts. This chain uses TRBV12-3 or TRBV12-4 with TRBJ2-5; D might be TRBD1 (6 bases). The J call may be faulty, since TRBJ2-7 better matches the DNA end. CDR3 length equals 13 residues. The CDR3 bases are TGTGCCAGCAGTTTATCCACGGACAGCGAGCAGTACTTC. Translated: CASSLSTDSEQYF.